Listed here is a single T cell receptor (beta chain). Its antigen is currently unknown. This may stem from a read error, because a much larger clone lies one nucleotide away. The CDR3 spans 15 residues. CDR1 and CDR2 (germline): SGHVS, FNYEAQ. This record belongs to a study of T cells in Graves' hyperthyroidism and ophthalmopathy. Points from the study as a whole: Among clonotypes expanded in thyroid above 0.001, most were also found in blood.

TCR beta CDR3 regions were amplified from RNA. The TCR CDR3 was amplified in a first-round RT-PCR using the HTBI primer set. MiXCR, run by TCRdb on the multiplex PCR reads, gives a single entry per CDR3 protein. This table holds approximately 98,000 distinct CDR3 sequences, 35% to 45% found once. The specimen sequenced was peripheral blood or thyroid tissue (not recorded which). The chain is built from TRBV7-6 and TRBJ1-1; D gene uncertain. The receptor's source is a woman aged 25 to 39 with Graves' hyperthyroidism. The CDR3 sequence is CASSPRRHLNTEALF. The DNA of the CDR3 is TGTGCCAGCAGCCCCCGTAGACACCTGAACACTGAAGCTCTCTTT.